Presented here are 18 T cell receptor beta chains from one specimen sequenced in a study of blood T cell repertoires in COVID-19. Using immunoSEQ multiplex PCR, the repertoire was profiled, and TCRdb retains in-frame clones only, with some absent. The data show fewer than 200,000 clones, around 85% seen once. Sequencing input: peripheral blood. These receptor sequences come from a man aged 45 to 65 with active or convalescent COVID-19.

The rearrangement uses TRBV19 and TRBJ1-2; maybe TRBD1 (5 bases). Germline V gives CDR1 LNHDA, CDR2 SQIVND (reference sequence). The length of the CDR3 is 11 residues. The V gene lost 11 bases and the J gene lost 8 bases, with 15 bases spanning the gap. The chain's CDR3 is CAVRQFEGYTF. As DNA, the CDR3 is TGTGCCGTACGACAGTTCGAGGGCTACACCTTC. Full variable domain (remainder filled in from reference TRBV19 and TRBJ1-2): DGGITQSPKYLFRKEGQNVTLSCEQNLNHDAMYWYRQDPGQGLRLIYYSQIVNDFQKGDIAEGYSVSREKKESFPLTVTSAQKNPTAFYLCAVRQFEGYTFGSGTRLTVV.

This chain links TRBV3-1 (or the pseudogene TRBV3-2) with TRBJ2-7, with 9 bases lining up with TRBD1. CDR1 is LGHDT, CDR2 YNNKEL, per germline (reference sequence). There are 15 residues in the CDR3. After removal of 4 bases from V and 2 bases from J, the junction contained 6 bases not matched to a gene. CDR3 loop: CASSPATGGAYEQYF. DNA of the CDR3: TGTGCCAGCAGCCCAGCGACAGGGGGGGCCTACGAGCAGTACTTC.

The CDR3 spells CASSYGTKETQYF. The CDR3 DNA reads as TGTGCCAGCAGCTACGGGACAAAAGAGACCCAGTACTTC. The chain uses TRBV5-5 and TRBJ2-5; D possibly corresponds to TRBD1 (6 bases). The CDR3 contains 13 residues. V dropped 3 bases and J dropped 3 bases, with 9 bases sitting between them. The germline V gene encodes CDR1 SGHKS and CDR2 YYEKEE (reference sequence).

This chain joins TRBV5-4 and TRBJ2-5; 7 nucleotides match TRBD1. The trim removed 2 bases at V and 3 bases at J, leaving 4 bases unmatched. The CDR3 contains 14 residues. Germline V gene sequence: CDR1 SGHNT, CDR2 YYREEE (reference sequence). DNA of the CDR3: TGTGCCAGCAGCTTTTACGACAGGGAAGAGACCCAGTACTTC. It encodes CASSFYDREETQYF.

The table lists this clone with a count of one. The chain has TRBV6-6 and TRBJ2-7; 7 positions agree with TRBD1. The germline CDR1 and CDR2 sequences are MNHNY and SVGAGI (reference sequence). This CDR3 has 15 amino acids. The V gene end was trimmed by 2 bases and the J gene end by 3 bases; junction bases not matched to a gene: 7. The CDR3 loop reads CASSYETGLDYEQYF. In DNA, the CDR3 is TGTGCCAGCAGTTACGAGACAGGGCTGGACTACGAGCAGTACTTC.

The J gene is TRBJ1-1, the V gene TRBV3-1 (or the pseudogene TRBV3-2), with 10 bases identical to TRBD1. With V trimmed by 3 bases and J by 1 base, 2 bases remained unmatched. The V gene's germline CDR1 is LGHDT and CDR2 YNNKEL (reference sequence). CDR3 size: 15 residues. CDR3 coding DNA: TGTGCCAGCAGCCAGACAGGGGGCACGAACACTGAAGCTTTCTTT. Amino acid sequence: CASSQTGGTNTEAFF.

V gene TRBV2 combines with J gene TRBJ1-1; TRBD1 agrees at 10 bases. The CDR3 covers 15 residues. V dropped 6 bases and J dropped 5; count of bases not matched to a gene: 9. In germline, CDR1 is SNHLY, CDR2 FYNNEI. CDR3 sequence (DNA): TGTGCCAGCAGACCGCGGACAGGGGGGGTAACTGAAGCTTTCTTT. Translation gives CASRPRTGGVTEAFF.

The chain employs TRBV24-1 and TRBJ2-1; 10 bases fit TRBD1. The germline gives CDR1 KGHDR, CDR2 SFDVKD. This CDR3 is 13 amino acids long. V dropped 4 bases and J dropped 14; count of bases not matched to a gene: 7. The CDR3 bases are TGTGCCACCAGTGACTTTATAGGGACAGGGGAGTTCTTC. Translated, it gives CATSDFIGTGEFF.

The CDR3 loop reads CASSETNRENTEAFF. As DNA, the CDR3 is TGTGCCAGCAGTGAAACGAACAGGGAGAACACTGAAGCTTTCTTT. The chain links TRBV25-1 to TRBJ1-1, with D possibly TRBD1 on 6 matching bases. V was trimmed by 2 bases and J by 1 base, leaving 11 bases between them. Looked up from germline, CDR1 is MGHDK and CDR2 is SYGVNS. This CDR3 is built from 15 residues. The full variable domain, with the rest looked up from reference TRBV25-1 and TRBJ1-1, is EADIYQTPRYLVIGTGKKITLECSQTMGHDKMYWYQQDPGMELHLIHYSYGVNSTEKGDLSSESTVSRIRTEHFPLTLESARPSHTSQYLCASSETNRENTEAFFGQGTRLTVV.

This chain joins TRBV19 and TRBJ2-5; D might be TRBD2 (5 bases). The germline V gene encodes CDR1 LNHDA and CDR2 SQIVND (reference sequence). This CDR3 has 15 amino acids. Between the trimmed V and J ends, which lost 5 bases and 3 bases, there was a span of 16 bases. Here the CDR3 DNA reads TGTGCCAGTAGTCAGGCGGGCGGCTTCAAAGAGACCCAGTACTTC. Amino acid sequence: CASSQAGGFKETQYF.

This chain uses TRBV18 with TRBJ2-4; possible D gene TRBD2, 6 bases. Trimming left V 2 bases short and J 8 bases short, with 16 bases between. Germline V gene data show CDR1 as KGHSH and CDR2 as LQKENI. The CDR3 has 15 amino acids. DNA for the CDR3: TGTGCCAGCTCACCAGGATCGGCGGGAATGGACATTCAGTACTTC. Translating it yields CASSPGSAGMDIQYF.

The V and J genes are TRBV5-1 and TRBJ1-1; 9 nucleotides line up with TRBD1. The CDR3 sequence is 14 residues long. With 4 bases clipped from V and 10 bases from J, the junction kept 11 bases outside the gene matches. Germline values: CDR1 SGHRS, CDR2 YFSETQ. CDR3 protein: CASSTGTGPGGAFF. The CDR3 DNA reads TGCGCCAGCAGCACCGGGACAGGGCCAGGCGGAGCTTTCTTT. The complete variable domain, with remaining parts taken from reference TRBV5-1 and TRBJ1-1, reads KAGVTQTPRYLIKTRGQQVTLSCSPISGHRSVSWYQQTPGQGLQFLFEYFSETQRNKGNFPGRFSGRQFSNSRSEMNVSTLELGDSALYLCASSTGTGPGGAFFGQGTRLTVV.

The chain couples TRBV11-2 to TRBJ2-3, with 10 bases aligning to TRBD2. The CDR3 has 18 residues. The J segment lost 0 bases and the V segment lost 4 bases, leaving 10 bases of the junction unmatched. Germline V gene sequence: CDR1 SGHAT, CDR2 FQNNGV. This CDR3 is CASSYELAGFSSTDTQYF. The CDR3 DNA follows: TGTGCCAGCAGCTACGAACTAGCGGGGTTTTCTAGCACAGATACGCAGTATTTT.

This rearrangement joins TRBV15 to TRBJ2-5; TRBD1 aligns across 9 bases. V lost 3 bases, J lost 5 bases, and 10 bases stayed unmatched. Germline V CDR1 and CDR2: LNHNV, YYDKDF (reference sequence). This CDR3 comprises 16 residues. The CDR3 loop is CATSRGDGTGRETQYF. CDR3 in DNA: TGTGCCACCAGCAGGGGGGACGGGACAGGGAGGGAGACCCAGTACTTC.

The gene calls are TRBV9 and TRBJ1-4; D is undetermined. The germline gives CDR1 SGDLS, CDR2 YYNGEE. The germline V and J ends were trimmed by 0 bases and 8 bases, with 11 bases remaining between them. The CDR3 extends over 14 amino acids. CDR3 in DNA: TGTGCCAGCAGCGTAGCGGGGAATCGGGAAAAACTGTTTTTT. It codes for CASSVAGNREKLFF. The full variable domain, its missing parts supplied by reference TRBV9 and TRBJ1-4, is DSGVTQTPKHLITATGQRVTLRCSPRSGDLSVYWYQQSLDQGLQFLIQYYNGEERAKGNILERFSAQQFPDLHSELNLSSLELGDSALYFCASSVAGNREKLFFGSGTQLSVL.

V and J are TRBV12-3 or TRBV12-4 and TRBJ2-3; D is unresolved. This CDR3 is built from 12 residues. The V gene lost 4 bases and the J gene lost 7 bases, with 9 bases spanning the gap. CDR3 DNA sequence: TGTGCCAGCAGTTCAGTCCTCCATACGCAGTATTTT. Encoded protein: CASSSVLHTQYF.

The chain has TRBV24-1 and TRBJ2-3; tentatively, D is TRBD1 (6 bases). Trimming stripped 4 bases from V and 3 bases from J, with 16 bases between. Germline CDR1 reads KGHDR; CDR2 reads SFDVKD. This CDR3 is 16 amino acids long. The CDR3 sequence is CATSEVGQGPTDTQYF. CDR3 in DNA: TGTGCCACCAGTGAGGTTGGGCAGGGGCCGACAGATACGCAGTATTTT.

This chain links TRBV7-3 with TRBJ1-1, with D maybe TRBD1 (5 bases). Trimming shortened V by 2 bases and J by 6 bases, and 13 bases separated the two germline ends. This CDR3 has 14 amino acids. The V gene's germline CDR1 is SGHTA and CDR2 FQGTGA. CDR3 nucleotides: TGTGCCAGCAGCTTACTAGGGGCGACCTCTGAAGCTTTCTTT. Protein product: CASSLLGATSEAFF.